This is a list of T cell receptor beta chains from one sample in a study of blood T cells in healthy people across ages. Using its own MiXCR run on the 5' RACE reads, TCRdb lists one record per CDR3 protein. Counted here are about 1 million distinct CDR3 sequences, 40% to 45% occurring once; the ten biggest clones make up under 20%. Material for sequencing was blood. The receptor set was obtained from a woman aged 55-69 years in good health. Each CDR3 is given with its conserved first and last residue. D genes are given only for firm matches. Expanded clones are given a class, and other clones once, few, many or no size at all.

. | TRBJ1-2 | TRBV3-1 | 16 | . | TGTGCCAGCAGCCAAGAGGAGTTCCCCGAGGCCTATGGCTACACCTTC | CASSQEEFPEAYGYTF
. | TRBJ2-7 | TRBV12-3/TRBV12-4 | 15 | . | TGTGCCAGCAGTTCCCGGGCGGAGGTCTCCTACGAGCAGTACTTC | CASSSRAEVSYEQYF
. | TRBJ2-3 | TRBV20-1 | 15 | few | TGCAGTGCTAGAGATCCCCAGCGCAACACAGATACGCAGTATTTT | CSARDPQRNTDTQYF
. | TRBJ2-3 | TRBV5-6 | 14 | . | TGTGCCAGCAGCTCCTGGACCGAGGCAGATACGCAGTATTTT | CASSSWTEADTQYF
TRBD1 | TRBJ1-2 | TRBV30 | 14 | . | TGTGCCTGGAGGGGACAGGGGGCTGGCTATGGCTACACCTTC | CAWRGQGAGYGYTF
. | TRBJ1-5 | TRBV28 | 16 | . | TGTGCCAGCAGTTTAGGCTTCCGGGGGGGTAATCAGCCCCAGCATTTT | CASSLGFRGGNQPQHF
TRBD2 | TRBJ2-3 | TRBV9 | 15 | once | TGTGCCAGCAGCGTAGCCCTAGCGGGAGAAGATACGCAGTATTTT | CASSVALAGEDTQYF
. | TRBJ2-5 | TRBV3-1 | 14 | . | TGTGCCAGCAGCCGTGTAATGTACCAAGAGACCCAGTACTTC | CASSRVMYQETQYF
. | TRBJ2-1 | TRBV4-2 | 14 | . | TGTGCCAGCAGCCAAGTTTCCGGGGGTGATGAGCAGTTCTTC | CASSQVSGGDEQFF
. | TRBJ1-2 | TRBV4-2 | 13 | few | TGTGCCAGCAGCCAAGCTGCAGGGAAGGGCTACACCTTC | CASSQAAGKGYTF
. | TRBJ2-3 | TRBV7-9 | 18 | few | TGTGCCAGCAGCTCTTCTGGGTCGGTATGGGACTCCACAGATACGCAGTATTTT | CASSSSGSVWDSTDTQYF
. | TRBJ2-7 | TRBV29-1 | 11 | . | TGCAGCGCTTGGACACTCTACGAGCAGTACTTC | CSAWTLYEQYF
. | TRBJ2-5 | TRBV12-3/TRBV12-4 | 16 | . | TGTGCCAGCAGTCCCCCGCGACTATTTGGGCAAGAGACCCAGTACTTC | CASSPPRLFGQETQYF
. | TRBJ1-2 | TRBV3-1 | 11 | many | TGTGCCAGCAGTCAAGGGGGAGGCTACACCTTC | CASSQGGGYTF
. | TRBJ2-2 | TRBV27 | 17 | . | TGTGCCAGCAGTTTATTCTTAGCGCCCGTTAACGCCGGGGAGCTGTTTTTT | CASSLFLAPVNAGELFF
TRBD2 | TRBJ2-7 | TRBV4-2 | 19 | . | TGTGCCAGCAGCGTCACCGCCGGGACTAGCGGGAGCTCCTACAATGAGCAGTACTTC | CASSVTAGTSGSSYNEQYF
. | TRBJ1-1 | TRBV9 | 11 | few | TGTGCCAGCAGCACTAACACTGAAGCTTTCTTT | CASSTNTEAFF
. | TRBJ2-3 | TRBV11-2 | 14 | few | TGTGCCAGCAGCGTTGGTAGGCCCACAGATACGCAGTATTTT | CASSVGRPTDTQYF
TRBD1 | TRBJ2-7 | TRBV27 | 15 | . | TGTGCCAGCTATGCACCGGGACAGGGATGGGATGAGCAGTACTTC | CASYAPGQGWDEQYF
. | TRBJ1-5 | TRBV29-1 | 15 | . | TGCAGCGTCTCTGCGGGGGGCGCAGGCAATCAGCCCCAGCATTTT | CSVSAGGAGNQPQHF
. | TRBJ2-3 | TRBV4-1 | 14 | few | TGCGCCAGCAGCCAAGATCCCAGTCCGGATACGCAGTATTTT | CASSQDPSPDTQYF
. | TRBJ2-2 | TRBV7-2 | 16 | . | TGTGCCAGCAGCTTAGATTCAACCTCGAACACCGGGGAGCTGTTTTTT | CASSLDSTSNTGELFF
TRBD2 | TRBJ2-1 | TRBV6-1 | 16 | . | TGTGCCAGCGGTGAACTAGCGGGGAGCTCCTACAATGAGCAGTTCTTC | CASGELAGSSYNEQFF
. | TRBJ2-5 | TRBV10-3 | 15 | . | TGTGCCATCAGTGAGGGGGGGGGCACTCAAGAGACCCAGTACTTC | CAISEGGGTQETQYF
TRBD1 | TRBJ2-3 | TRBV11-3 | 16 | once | TGTGCCAGCAACCTAGCCTCCGGGACAGGGACAGATACGCAGTATTTT | CASNLASGTGTDTQYF
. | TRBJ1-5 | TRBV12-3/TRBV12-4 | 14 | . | TGTGCCAGCAGCCGCGGACAGAGCAATCAGCCCCAGCATTTT | CASSRGQSNQPQHF
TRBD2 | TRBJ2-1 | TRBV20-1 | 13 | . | TGCGCGGGAGGGAGCGGGAGTGAGAATGAGCAGTTCTTC | CAGGSGSENEQFF
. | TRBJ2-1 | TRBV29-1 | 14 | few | TGCAGCGCACAGTCGCCGAGCTCCTACAATGAGCAGTTCTTC | CSAQSPSSYNEQFF
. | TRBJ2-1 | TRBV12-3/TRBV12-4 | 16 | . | TGTGCCAGCAGTTTCCGGACGGAGTACTCCTACAATGAGCAGTTCTTC | CASSFRTEYSYNEQFF
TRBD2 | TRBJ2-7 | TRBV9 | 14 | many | TGTGCCAGCAGTCCAGCGGGAGCTGGGTACGAGCAGTACTTC | CASSPAGAGYEQYF
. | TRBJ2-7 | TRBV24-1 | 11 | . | TGTGCCACCAGTGATCGCTACGAGCAGTACTTC | CATSDRYEQYF
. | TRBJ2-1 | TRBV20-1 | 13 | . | TGCAGTGTCCCAGCGAGCTCCTACAATGAGCAGTTCTTC | CSVPASSYNEQFF
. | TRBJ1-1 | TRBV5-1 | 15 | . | TGCGCCAGCAGCCAAATACAATTAGGCTGTACTGAAGCTTTCTTT | CASSQIQLGCTEAFF
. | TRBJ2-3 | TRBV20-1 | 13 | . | TGCAGTGCTGTGACGAGGGTAGCAGATACGCAGTATTTT | CSAVTRVADTQYF